Below, one T cell receptor (beta chain) is given with its context. These data come from a study of technical replicates of blood from a handful of donors. CDR1 is SGHDT, CDR2 YYEEEE, per germline. CDR3 length: 12 residues. V lost 2 bases, J lost 9 bases, and 11 bases lay in between. Assay used: immunoSEQ multiplex PCR; TCRdb lists only in-frame clones, some missing. In the table there are about 66,000 clones, 92% of which are singletons. The sequence came from a human donor in good health. Material: T cells isolated from PBMCs. The gene calls are TRBV5-6 and TRBJ1-1; maybe TRBD1 (6 bases). CDR3 sequence: CASSLRQEKAFF. CDR3 DNA: TGTGCCAGCAGCTTACGACAGGAGAAAGCTTTCTTT.